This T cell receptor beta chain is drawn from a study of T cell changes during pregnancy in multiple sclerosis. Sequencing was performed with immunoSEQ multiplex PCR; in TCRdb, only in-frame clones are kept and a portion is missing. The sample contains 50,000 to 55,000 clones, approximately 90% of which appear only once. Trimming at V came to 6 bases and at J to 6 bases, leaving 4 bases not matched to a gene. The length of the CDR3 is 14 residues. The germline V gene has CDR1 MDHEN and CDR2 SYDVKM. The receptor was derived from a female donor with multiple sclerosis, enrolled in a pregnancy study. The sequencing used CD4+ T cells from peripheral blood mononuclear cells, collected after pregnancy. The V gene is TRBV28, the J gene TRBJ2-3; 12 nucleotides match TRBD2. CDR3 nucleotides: TGTGCCAGCAGGCGGACTAGCGGGAAGGATACGCAGTATTTT. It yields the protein CASRRTSGKDTQYF.